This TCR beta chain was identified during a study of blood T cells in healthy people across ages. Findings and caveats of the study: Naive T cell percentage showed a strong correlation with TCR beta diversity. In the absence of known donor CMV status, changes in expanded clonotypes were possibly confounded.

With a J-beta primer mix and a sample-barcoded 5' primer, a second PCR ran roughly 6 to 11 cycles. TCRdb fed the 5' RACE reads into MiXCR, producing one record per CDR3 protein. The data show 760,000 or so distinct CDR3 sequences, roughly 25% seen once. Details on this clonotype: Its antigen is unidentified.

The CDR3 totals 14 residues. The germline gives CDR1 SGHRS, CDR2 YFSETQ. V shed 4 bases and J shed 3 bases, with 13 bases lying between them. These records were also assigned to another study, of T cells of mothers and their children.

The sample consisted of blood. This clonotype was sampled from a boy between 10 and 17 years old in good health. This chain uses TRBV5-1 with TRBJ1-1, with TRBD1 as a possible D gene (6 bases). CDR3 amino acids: CASSVIGGDTEAFF. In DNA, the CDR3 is TGCGCCAGCAGCGTGATAGGGGGAGACACTGAAGCTTTCTTT.